This T cell receptor (beta chain) originates from a study of regulatory T cells in long-lasting Graves disease. Study-wide background: Prior antithyroid drug treatment in newly diagnosed Graves' patients lasted under 3 months. Notes on the study in general: Those with persistent Graves' had less TCR diversity than newly diagnosed patients.

This clonotype was picked up many times. Its antigen is not identified. The sample's time point: newly diagnosed GD, antithyroid drugs for less than 3 months. Construction of the TCR library relied on RNA isolated from PBMCs. The CDR3 has 19 amino acids. Germline V lookup: CDR1 SGHAT, CDR2 FQNNGV. V lost 0 bases and J lost 1; bases outside the gene matches: 9. According to the study, TCR beta libraries were built with iRepertoire HTBI primers and CDR3-region Arm-PCR. A single record per CDR3 protein comes from TCRdb applying MiXCR to the multiplex PCR reads. The profile shows about 430,000 distinct CDR3 sequences, 15% of them singletons. The sample also formed part of further work on T cells in Graves' hyperthyroidism and ophthalmopathy.

This specimen was peripheral blood mononuclear cells (PBMCs), taken at new diagnosis, from a patient treated with antithyroid drugs. The source of this sequence is a woman in her 40s with Graves disease. This chain links TRBV11-2 with TRBJ2-1; the match to TRBD2 covers 10 bases. The CDR3 nucleotides read TGTGCCAGCAGCTTAGAGGCTAGCGGGAGTGAAAGGTCCTACAATGAGCAGTTCTTC. Translating gives CASSLEASGSERSYNEQFF. Filled out from reference TRBV11-2 and TRBJ2-1, the complete variable domain reads EAGVAQSPRYKIIEKRQSVAFWCNPISGHATLYWYQQILGQGPKLLIQFQNNGVVDDSQLPKDRFSAERLKGVDSTLKIQPAKLEDSAVYLCASSLEASGSERSYNEQFFGPGTRLTVL.